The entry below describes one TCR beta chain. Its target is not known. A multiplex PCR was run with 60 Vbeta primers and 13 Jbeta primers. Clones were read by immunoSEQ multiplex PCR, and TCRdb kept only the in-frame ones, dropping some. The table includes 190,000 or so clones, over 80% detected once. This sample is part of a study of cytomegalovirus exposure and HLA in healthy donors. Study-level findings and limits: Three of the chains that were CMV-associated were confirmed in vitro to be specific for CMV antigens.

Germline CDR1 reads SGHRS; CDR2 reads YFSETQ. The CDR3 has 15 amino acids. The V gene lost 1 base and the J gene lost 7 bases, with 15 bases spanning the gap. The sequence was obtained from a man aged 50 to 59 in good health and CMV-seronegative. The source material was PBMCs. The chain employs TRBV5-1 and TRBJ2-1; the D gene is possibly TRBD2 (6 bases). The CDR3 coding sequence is TGCGCCAGCAGCTTGTCAGGCGGGACGCGTAATGAGCAGTTCTTC. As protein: CASSLSGGTRNEQFF.